The 13 T cell receptor beta chains given below trace back to one sample, sequenced in a study of blood T cell repertoires in COVID-19 (dated by TCRdb to the early 2020s). The library was generated by the immunoSEQ multiplex PCR assay. TCRdb holds this immuneACCESS table with in-frame rearrangements only. Some clones are missing; in checked studies, unresolved V genes explain under half, and the rest has no known cause. The sample table contains some 200,000 clones; only one count was recorded for 75% to 90% of them. The ten largest clones capture roughly 0.77% of the sample. The source material was PBMCs or T cells enriched from blood (not recorded which). The receptors come from a woman between 18 and 30 years old who had recovered from COVID-19.

The rearrangement links TRBV27 to TRBJ2-2, with a tentative D call TRBD1 (7 bases). This CDR3 is built from 14 residues. With 6 bases removed from V and 4 bases from J, the gap between germline ends came to 12 bases. Per germline, CDR1 MNHEY and CDR2 SMNVEV (reference sequence). The CDR3 bases are TGTGCCAGCAGGACAGGGACTTTCACCGGGGAGCTGTTTTTT. Translating gives CASRTGTFTGELFF.

The chain uses TRBV9 and TRBJ1-6; TRBD1 is a possible D gene (6 bases). The germline V gene has CDR1 SGDLS and CDR2 YYNGEE. This CDR3 has 14 amino acids. The germline V and J ends were trimmed by 3 bases and 8 bases, with 12 bases remaining between them. The DNA of the CDR3 is TGTGCCAGCAGCGCCCCGGACAGAGATTCACCCCTCCACTTT. Its protein is CASSAPDRDSPLHF.

The J gene is TRBJ2-2, the V gene TRBV28; unclear D gene. The V and J ends lost 2 bases and 7 bases respectively, with 11 bases between them. Germline V gene data show CDR1 as MDHEN and CDR2 as SYDVKM. This CDR3 spans 14 amino acids. This CDR3 reads CASSLTVPNGELFF. The CDR3 nucleotides are TGTGCCAGCAGTTTAACGGTTCCGAACGGGGAGCTGTTTTTT.

J is TRBJ2-1 and V is TRBV9; D unclear. There are 12 residues in the CDR3. CDR1 and CDR2 (germline): SGDLS, YYNGEE. The germline V and J ends were trimmed by 3 bases and 3 bases, with 4 bases remaining between them. CDR3 sequence reads: CASSAGYNEQFF. CDR3 nucleotide sequence: TGTGCCAGCAGCGCCGGCTACAATGAGCAGTTCTTC.

The V gene is TRBV28, the J gene TRBJ2-1; TRBD1 might be the D (5 bases). Germline V gives CDR1 MDHEN, CDR2 SYDVKM. The V and J ends lost 8 bases and 8 bases respectively, with 16 bases between them. This CDR3 comprises 13 residues. CDR3 sequence reads: CASYGHIEYEQFF. The CDR3 DNA follows: TGTGCCAGCTACGGACATATAGAATATGAGCAGTTCTTC.

The gene calls are TRBV19 and TRBJ1-2; no firm D call. The CDR3 spans 13 residues. V shed 3 bases and J shed 6 bases, with 11 bases lying between them. Per the germline V gene, CDR1 is LNHDA and CDR2 is SQIVND (reference sequence). The CDR3 sequence: CASSITYGDGYTF. CDR3 in DNA: TGTGCCAGTAGTATCACCTACGGGGATGGCTACACCTTC.

The V and J genes are TRBV10-2 and TRBJ2-7, with TRBD1 identical over 7 bases. This CDR3 has 15 amino acids. From germline, CDR1 is WSHSY and CDR2 SAAADI. The trim removed 7 bases at V and 2 bases at J, leaving 11 bases unmatched. The CDR3 nucleotides are TGCGCCAGCACCCGGGGAAGGGGGCCCCCCTACGAGCAGTACTTC. It yields the protein CASTRGRGPPYEQYF.

The chain employs TRBV28 and TRBJ2-7; 7 bases match TRBD1. The junction had 7 bases not matched to a gene; V was cut back by 5 bases and J by 0 bases. This CDR3 spans 15 amino acids. CDR1 is MDHEN, CDR2 SYDVKM, per germline. Here the CDR3 reads CASSNGQVSSYEQYF. The CDR3 region has the DNA TGTGCCAGCAGTAACGGACAGGTGAGCTCCTACGAGCAGTACTTC.

The chain is built from TRBV9 and TRBJ2-3, with 7 bases lining up with TRBD2. Unmatched junction bases numbered 14, after V lost 3 bases and J lost 4 bases. Germline CDR1 reads SGDLS; CDR2 reads YYNGEE. The CDR3 length is 17 residues. The CDR3 DNA is TGTGCCAGCAGCGAGGAAGCGGGATTCTCATTCGCAGATACGCAGTATTTT. It is translated as CASSEEAGFSFADTQYF.

The rearrangement links TRBV28 to TRBJ2-1; weak D call: TRBD1 (6 bases). This CDR3 region has 15 residues. CDR1 and CDR2 from the germline V gene are MDHEN and SYDVKM. Trimming left V 7 bases short and J 4 bases short, with 17 bases between. CDR3 protein: CASTTWTDPYNEQFF. CDR3 DNA: TGTGCCAGCACAACATGGACAGATCCGTACAATGAGCAGTTCTTC.

This sequence joins TRBV7-2 and TRBJ2-7, with 10 bases that match TRBD2. The CDR3 loop spans 15 amino acids. The germline V gene encodes CDR1 SGHTA and CDR2 FQGNSA. Trimming removed 3 bases from V and 4 bases from J; junction bases left unmatched: 6. DNA of the CDR3: TGTGCCAGCAGCTTCGCTAGCGGGGGTGCATACGAGCAGTACTTC. Its translation is CASSFASGGAYEQYF.

The chain is built from TRBV19 and TRBJ2-2, with 7 bases identical to TRBD2. Germline CDR1 reads LNHDA; CDR2 reads SQIVND (reference sequence). The V and J ends lost 7 bases and 1 base, in that order; junction bases with no gene match: 0. The CDR3 covers 13 residues. CDR3 region: CASIAGNTGELFF. The CDR3 DNA follows: TGTGCCAGTATAGCGGGGAACACCGGGGAGCTGTTTTTT.

The genes are TRBV7-3 and TRBJ1-1, with a tentative D call TRBD1 (5 bases). CDR1 and CDR2 from the germline V gene are SGHTA and FQGTGA. Trimming removed 8 bases from V and 1 base from J, with 11 bases in between. The CDR3 covers 13 residues. CDR3 sequence: CASSEGRNTEAFF. The CDR3 bases are TGTGCCAGCTCGGAGGGGAGGAACACTGAAGCTTTCTTT.